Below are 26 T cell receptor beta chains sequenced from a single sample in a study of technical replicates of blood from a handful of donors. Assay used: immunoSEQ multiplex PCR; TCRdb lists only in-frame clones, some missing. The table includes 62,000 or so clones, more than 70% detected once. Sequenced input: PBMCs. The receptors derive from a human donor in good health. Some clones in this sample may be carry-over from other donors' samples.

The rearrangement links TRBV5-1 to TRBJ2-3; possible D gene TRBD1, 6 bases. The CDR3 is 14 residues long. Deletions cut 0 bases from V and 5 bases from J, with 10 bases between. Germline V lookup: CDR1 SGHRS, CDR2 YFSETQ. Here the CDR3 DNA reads TGCGCCAGCAGCTTGGCAGGGGTGGAAGATACGCAGTATTTT. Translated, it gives CASSLAGVEDTQYF. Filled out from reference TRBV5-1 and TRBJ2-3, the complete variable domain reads KAGVTQTPRYLIKTRGQQVTLSCSPISGHRSVSWYQQTPGQGLQFLFEYFSETQRNKGNFPGRFSGRQFSNSRSEMNVSTLELGDSALYLCASSLAGVEDTQYFGPGTRLTVL.

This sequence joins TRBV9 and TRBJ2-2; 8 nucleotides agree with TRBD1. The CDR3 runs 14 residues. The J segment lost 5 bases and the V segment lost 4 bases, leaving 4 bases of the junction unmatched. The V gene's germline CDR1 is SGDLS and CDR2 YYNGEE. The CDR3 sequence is CASSSGGATGELFF. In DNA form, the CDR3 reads TGTGCCAGCAGCTCAGGGGGCGCAACCGGGGAGCTGTTTTTT.

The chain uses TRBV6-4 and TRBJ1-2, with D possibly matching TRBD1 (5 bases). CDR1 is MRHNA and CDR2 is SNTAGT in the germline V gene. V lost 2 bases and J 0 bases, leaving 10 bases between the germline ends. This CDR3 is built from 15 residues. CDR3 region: CASSDGAGANYGYTF. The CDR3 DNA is TGTGCCAGCAGTGACGGGGCAGGAGCTAACTATGGCTACACCTTC.

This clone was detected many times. CDR3 region: CASSLGEPSSYNEQFF. In DNA form, the CDR3 reads TGTGCCAGCAGCTTAGGCGAACCCAGCTCCTACAATGAGCAGTTCTTC. The chain combines TRBV13 with TRBJ2-1; D remains unclear. V lost 0 bases and J 0 bases, leaving 9 bases between the germline ends. This CDR3 comprises 16 residues. Germline-derived CDR1 and CDR2 are PRHDT and FYEKMQ (reference sequence).

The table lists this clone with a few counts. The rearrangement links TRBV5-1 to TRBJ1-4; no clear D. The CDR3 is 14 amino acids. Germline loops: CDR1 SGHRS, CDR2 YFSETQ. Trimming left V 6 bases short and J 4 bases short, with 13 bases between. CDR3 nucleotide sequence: TGCGCCAGCACCCGTAACGGGGATAATGAAAAACTGTTTTTT. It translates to CASTRNGDNEKLFF. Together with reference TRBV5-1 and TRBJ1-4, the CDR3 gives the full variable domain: KAGVTQTPRYLIKTRGQQVTLSCSPISGHRSVSWYQQTPGQGLQFLFEYFSETQRNKGNFPGRFSGRQFSNSRSEMNVSTLELGDSALYLCASTRNGDNEKLFFGSGTQLSVL.

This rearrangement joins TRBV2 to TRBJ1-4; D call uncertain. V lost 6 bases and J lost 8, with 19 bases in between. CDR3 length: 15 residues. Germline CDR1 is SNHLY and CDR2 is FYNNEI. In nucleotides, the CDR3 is TGTGCCAGCAGCCCCGGGTCTTCCACGGGGGAAAAACTGTTTTTT. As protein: CASSPGSSTGEKLFF.

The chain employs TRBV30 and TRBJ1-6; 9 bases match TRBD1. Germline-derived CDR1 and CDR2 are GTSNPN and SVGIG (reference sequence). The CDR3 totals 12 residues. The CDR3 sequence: CASDRGYSPLHF. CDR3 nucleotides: TGTGCGTCGGACAGGGGTTATTCACCCCTCCACTTT.

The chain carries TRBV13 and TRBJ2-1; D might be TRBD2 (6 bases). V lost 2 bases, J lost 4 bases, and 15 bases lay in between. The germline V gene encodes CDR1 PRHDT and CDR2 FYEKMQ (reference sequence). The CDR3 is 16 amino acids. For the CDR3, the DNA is TGTGCCAGCAGCTTAAAACGGGGACTCCTATACAATGAGCAGTTCTTC. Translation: CASSLKRGLLYNEQFF.

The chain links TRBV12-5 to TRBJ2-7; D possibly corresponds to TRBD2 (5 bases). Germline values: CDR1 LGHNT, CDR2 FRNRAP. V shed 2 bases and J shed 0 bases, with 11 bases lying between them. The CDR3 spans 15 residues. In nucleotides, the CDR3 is TGTGCTAGTGGTTTGTGGGCCGGAGGCTCCTACGAGCAGTACTTC. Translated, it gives CASGLWAGGSYEQYF.

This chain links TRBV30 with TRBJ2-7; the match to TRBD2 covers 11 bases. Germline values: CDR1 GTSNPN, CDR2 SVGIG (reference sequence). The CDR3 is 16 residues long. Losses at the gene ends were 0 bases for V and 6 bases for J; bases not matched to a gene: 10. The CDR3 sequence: CAWSVRNSGRVAEQYF. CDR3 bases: TGTGCCTGGAGTGTAAGAAATAGCGGGAGGGTCGCCGAGCAGTACTTC.

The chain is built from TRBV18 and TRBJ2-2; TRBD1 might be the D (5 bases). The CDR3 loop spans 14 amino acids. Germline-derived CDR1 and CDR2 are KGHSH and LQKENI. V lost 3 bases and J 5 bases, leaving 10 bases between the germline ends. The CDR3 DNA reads TGTGCCAGCTCACCGACCTCAGGGACCGGGGAGCTGTTTTTT. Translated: CASSPTSGTGELFF.

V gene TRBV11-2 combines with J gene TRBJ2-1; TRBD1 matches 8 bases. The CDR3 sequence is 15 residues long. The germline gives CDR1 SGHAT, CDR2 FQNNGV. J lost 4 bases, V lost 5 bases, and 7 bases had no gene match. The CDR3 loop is CASSPLGQGYNEQFF. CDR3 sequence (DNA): TGTGCCAGCAGCCCCCTTGGACAGGGATACAATGAGCAGTTCTTC.

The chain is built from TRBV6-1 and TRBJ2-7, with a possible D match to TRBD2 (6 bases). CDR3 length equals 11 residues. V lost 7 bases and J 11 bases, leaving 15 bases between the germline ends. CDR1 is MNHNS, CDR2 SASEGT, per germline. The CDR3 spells CASKQVASEYF. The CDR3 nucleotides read TGTGCCAGCAAACAGGTGGCTAGCGAGTACTTC.

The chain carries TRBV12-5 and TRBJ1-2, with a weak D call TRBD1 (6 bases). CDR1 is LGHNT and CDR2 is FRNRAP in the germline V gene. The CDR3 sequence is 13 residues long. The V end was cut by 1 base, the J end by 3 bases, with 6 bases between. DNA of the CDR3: TGTGCTAGTGGTTTGGGACAGGACTATGGCTACACCTTC. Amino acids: CASGLGQDYGYTF.

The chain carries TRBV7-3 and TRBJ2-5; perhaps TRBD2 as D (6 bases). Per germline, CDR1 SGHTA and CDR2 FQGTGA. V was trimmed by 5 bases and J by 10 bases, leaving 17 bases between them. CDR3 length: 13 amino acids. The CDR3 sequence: CASSPTTGGVQYF. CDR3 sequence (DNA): TGTGCCAGCAGCCCGACAACTGGCGGGGTCCAGTACTTC.

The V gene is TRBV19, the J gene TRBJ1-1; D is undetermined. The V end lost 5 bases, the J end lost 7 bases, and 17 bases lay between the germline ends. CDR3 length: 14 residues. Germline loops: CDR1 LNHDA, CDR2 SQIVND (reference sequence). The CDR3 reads CASSREEGADEAFF. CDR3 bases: TGTGCCAGTAGTCGGGAGGAGGGTGCTGATGAAGCTTTCTTT.

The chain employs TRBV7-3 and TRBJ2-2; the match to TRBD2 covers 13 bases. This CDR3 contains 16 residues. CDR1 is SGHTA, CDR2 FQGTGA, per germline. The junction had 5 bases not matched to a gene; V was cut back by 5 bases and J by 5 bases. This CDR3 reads CASSQGLAGLTGELFF. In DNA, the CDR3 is TGTGCCAGCAGCCAGGGACTAGCGGGACTAACCGGGGAGCTGTTTTTT.

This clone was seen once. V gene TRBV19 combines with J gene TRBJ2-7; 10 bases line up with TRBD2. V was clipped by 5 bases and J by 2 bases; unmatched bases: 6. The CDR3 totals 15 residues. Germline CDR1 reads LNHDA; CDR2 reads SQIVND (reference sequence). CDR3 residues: CASSGRTSGAYEQYF. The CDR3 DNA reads TGTGCCAGTAGTGGGAGAACTAGCGGGGCCTACGAGCAGTACTTC. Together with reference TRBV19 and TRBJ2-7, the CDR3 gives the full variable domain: DGGITQSPKYLFRKEGQNVTLSCEQNLNHDAMYWYRQDPGQGLRLIYYSQIVNDFQKGDIAEGYSVSREKKESFPLTVTSAQKNPTAFYLCASSGRTSGAYEQYFGPGTRLTVT.

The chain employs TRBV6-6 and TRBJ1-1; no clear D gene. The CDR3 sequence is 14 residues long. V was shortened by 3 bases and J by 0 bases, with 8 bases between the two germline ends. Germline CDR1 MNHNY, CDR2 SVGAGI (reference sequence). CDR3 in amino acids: CASSYPEMNTEAFF. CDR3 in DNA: TGTGCCAGCAGTTATCCGGAGATGAACACTGAAGCTTTCTTT.

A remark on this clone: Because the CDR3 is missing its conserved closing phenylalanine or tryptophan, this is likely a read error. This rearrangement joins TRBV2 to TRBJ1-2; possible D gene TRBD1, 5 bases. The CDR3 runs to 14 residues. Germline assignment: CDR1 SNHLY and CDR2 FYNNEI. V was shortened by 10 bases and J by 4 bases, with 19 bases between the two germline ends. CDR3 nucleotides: TGTGCCACCGAATGGGGGACTCTCGGCTATGGCTACACCCTC. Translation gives CATEWGTLGYGYTL.

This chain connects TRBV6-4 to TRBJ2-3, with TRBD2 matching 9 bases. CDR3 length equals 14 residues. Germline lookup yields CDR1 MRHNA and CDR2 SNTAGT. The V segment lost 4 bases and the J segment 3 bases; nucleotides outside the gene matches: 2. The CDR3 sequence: CASSASGATDTQYF. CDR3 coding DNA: TGTGCCAGCAGTGCTAGCGGGGCGACAGATACGCAGTATTTT.

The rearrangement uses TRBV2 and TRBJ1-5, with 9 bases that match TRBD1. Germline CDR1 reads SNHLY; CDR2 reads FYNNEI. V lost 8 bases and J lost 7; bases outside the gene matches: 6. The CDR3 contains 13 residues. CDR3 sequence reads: CASCPDRGQPQHF. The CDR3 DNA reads TGTGCCAGCTGTCCGGACAGGGGACAGCCCCAGCATTTT.

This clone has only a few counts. CDR3 bases: TGTGCCAGCAGTGAAGGATACCGGGGACTAGCGGGAAGGACCTACGAGCAGTACTTC. Its translation is CASSEGYRGLAGRTYEQYF. The chain carries TRBV6-1 and TRBJ2-7, with 13 bases that match TRBD2. This CDR3 is built from 19 residues. CDR1 and CDR2 from the germline V gene are MNHNS and SASEGT. V dropped 1 base and J dropped 2; count of bases not matched to a gene: 11.

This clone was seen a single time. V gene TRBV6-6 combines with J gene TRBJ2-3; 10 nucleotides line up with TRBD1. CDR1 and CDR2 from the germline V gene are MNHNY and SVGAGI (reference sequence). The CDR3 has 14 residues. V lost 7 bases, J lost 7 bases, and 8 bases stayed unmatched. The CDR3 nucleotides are TGTGCCAGCACCACGGACAGGGGGAAATATACGCAGTATTTT. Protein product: CASTTDRGKYTQYF.

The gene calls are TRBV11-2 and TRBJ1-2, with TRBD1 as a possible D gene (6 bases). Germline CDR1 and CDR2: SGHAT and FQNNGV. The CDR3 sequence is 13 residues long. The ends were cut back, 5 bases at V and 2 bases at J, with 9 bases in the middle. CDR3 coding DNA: TGTGCCAGCAGCACCGACAGGAACTATGGCTACACCTTC. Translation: CASSTDRNYGYTF.

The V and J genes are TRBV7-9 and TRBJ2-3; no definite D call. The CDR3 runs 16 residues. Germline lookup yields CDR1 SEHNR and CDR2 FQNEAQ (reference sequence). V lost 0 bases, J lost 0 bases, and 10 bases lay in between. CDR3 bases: TGTGCCAGCAGCTTAGCCCCCGGTTTTAGCACAGATACGCAGTATTTT. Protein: CASSLAPGFSTDTQYF.